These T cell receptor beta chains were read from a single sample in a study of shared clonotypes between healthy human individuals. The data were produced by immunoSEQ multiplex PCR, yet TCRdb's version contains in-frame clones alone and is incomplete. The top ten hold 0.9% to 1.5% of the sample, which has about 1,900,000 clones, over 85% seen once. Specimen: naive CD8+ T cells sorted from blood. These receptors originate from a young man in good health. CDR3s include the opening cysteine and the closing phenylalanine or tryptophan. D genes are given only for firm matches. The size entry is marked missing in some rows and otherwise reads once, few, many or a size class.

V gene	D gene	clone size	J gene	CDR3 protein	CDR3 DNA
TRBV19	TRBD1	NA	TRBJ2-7	CASAPAGGREQYF	TGTGCCAGTGCACCTGCAGGGGGCCGCGAGCAGTACTTC
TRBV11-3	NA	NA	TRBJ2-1	CASSLGPLDEQFF	TGTGCCAGCAGCTTAGGCCCTCTTGATGAGCAGTTCTTC
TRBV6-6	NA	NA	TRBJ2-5	CASSYSGTQYF	TGTGCCAGCAGTTACTCTGGGACCCAGTACTTC
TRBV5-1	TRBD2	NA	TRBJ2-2	CASSTGLAGSVGELFF	TGCGCCAGCAGCACCGGACTAGCGGGGTCCGTCGGGGAGCTGTTTTTT
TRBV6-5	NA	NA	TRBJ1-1	CASSYGGFDTEAFF	TGTGCCAGCAGTTACGGGGGATTCGACACTGAAGCTTTCTTT
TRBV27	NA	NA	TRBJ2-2	CASSFAANTGELFF	TGTGCCAGCAGTTTCGCGGCGAACACCGGGGAGCTGTTTTTT
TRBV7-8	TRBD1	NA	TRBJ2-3	CASRVTGGIGDTQYF	TGTGCCAGCAGGGTGACAGGGGGCATAGGAGATACGCAGTATTTT
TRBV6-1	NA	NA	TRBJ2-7	CASQGLPSYEQYF	TGTGCCAGCCAGGGACTGCCTTCCTACGAGCAGTACTTC
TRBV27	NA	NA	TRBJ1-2	CASSLSGGFYGYTF	TGTGCCAGCAGTTTAAGTGGGGGCTTCTATGGCTACACCTTC
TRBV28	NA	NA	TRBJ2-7	CASKDPGLGGEQYF	TGTGCCAGCAAGGACCCCGGGTTAGGTGGCGAGCAGTACTTC
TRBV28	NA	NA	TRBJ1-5	CASSFFHQPQHF	TGTGCCAGCAGTTTTTTTCATCAGCCCCAGCATTTT
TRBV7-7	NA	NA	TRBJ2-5	CASSLRLAGAGETQYF	TGTGCTAGCAGCTTACGTCTCGCGGGGGCGGGGGAGACCCAGTACTTC
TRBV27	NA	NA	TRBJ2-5	CASSLNGLGAERETQYF	TGTGCCAGCAGTTTAAATGGGTTGGGGGCGGAGAGAGAGACCCAGTACTTC
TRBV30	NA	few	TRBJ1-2	CAWSVGDPYGYTF	TGTGCCTGGAGTGTAGGGGATCCCTATGGCTACACCTTC
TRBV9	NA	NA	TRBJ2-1	CASSVGTGPYNEQFF	TGTGCCAGCAGCGTAGGTACAGGGCCCTACAATGAGCAGTTCTTC
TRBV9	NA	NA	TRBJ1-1	CASSVLDTEAFF	TGTGCCAGCAGCGTTTTGGACACTGAAGCTTTCTTT
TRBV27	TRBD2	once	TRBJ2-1	CASSPLAGGYNEQFF	TGTGCCAGCAGTCCTCTAGCGGGGGGTTACAATGAGCAGTTCTTC
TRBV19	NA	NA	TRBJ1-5	CASSLSGYEPQHF	TGTGCCAGTAGCCTCAGTGGGTATGAGCCCCAGCATTTT
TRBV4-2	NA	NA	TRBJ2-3	CASSQDPGADTQYF	TGTGCCAGCAGCCAAGACCCAGGGGCAGATACGCAGTATTTT
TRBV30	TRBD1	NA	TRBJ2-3	CAWSLDRGTDTQYF	TGTGCCTGGAGTCTTGACAGGGGCACAGATACGCAGTATTTT
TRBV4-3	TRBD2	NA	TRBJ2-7	CASARSLAGAEQYF	TGCGCCAGCGCAAGATCCCTAGCGGGAGCCGAGCAGTACTTC
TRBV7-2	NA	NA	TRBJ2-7	CASSFRHLFYEQYF	TGTGCCAGCAGCTTCCGACACCTATTCTACGAGCAGTACTTC